This T cell receptor beta chain was sequenced for a study of T cells in Graves' hyperthyroidism and ophthalmopathy. For the study at large: Peripheral blood was obtained at initial diagnosis, preceding any treatment.

TCR beta CDR3 region amplification was performed from RNA transcripts. HTBI primers drove first-round RT-PCR of the TCR CDR3. From the multiplex PCR reads, TCRdb called clonotypes with MiXCR, one entry per CDR3 protein. This sample yields hundreds of thousands of distinct CDR3 sequences, of which around 38% are seen a single time; over 8% belongs to the top ten. V lost 3 bases and J lost 2; bases outside the gene matches: 6. Germline V gene lookup returns CDR1 SEHNR and CDR2 FQNEAQ (reference sequence). This CDR3 contains 15 residues. The material sequenced was blood. The receptor was isolated from a man younger than 30 with Graves' hyperthyroidism. The V gene is TRBV7-9, the J gene TRBJ1-1; 7 bases are a match to TRBD1. CDR3 sequence (DNA): TGTGCCAGCAGCTTCGCGGGACAGACAAACACTGAAGCTTTCTTT. Protein: CASSFAGQTNTEAFF.